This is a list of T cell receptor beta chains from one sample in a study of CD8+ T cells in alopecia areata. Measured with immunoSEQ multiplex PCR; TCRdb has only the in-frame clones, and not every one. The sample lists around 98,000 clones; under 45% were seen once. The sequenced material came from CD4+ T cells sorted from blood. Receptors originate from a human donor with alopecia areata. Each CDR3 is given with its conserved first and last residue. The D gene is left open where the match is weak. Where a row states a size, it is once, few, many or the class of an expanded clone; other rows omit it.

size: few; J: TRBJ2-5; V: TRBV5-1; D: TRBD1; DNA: TGCGCCAGCAGCGAACTCGGGACAGGACAAGAGACCCAGTACTTC; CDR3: CASSELGTGQETQYF
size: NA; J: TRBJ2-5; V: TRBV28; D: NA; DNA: TGTGCCAGCAGTCCCTTCGGCTTCCAAGAGACCCAGTACTTC; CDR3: CASSPFGFQETQYF
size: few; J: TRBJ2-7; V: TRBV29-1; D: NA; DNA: TGCAGCGGGGGAGCCATGGGCTCCTACGAGCAGTACTTC; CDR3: CSGGAMGSYEQYF
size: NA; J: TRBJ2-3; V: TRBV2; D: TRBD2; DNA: TGTGCCAGCCAAGCGGGGAGAAGCACAGATACGCAGTATTTT; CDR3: CASQAGRSTDTQYF
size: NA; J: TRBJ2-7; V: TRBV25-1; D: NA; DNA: TGTGCCAGCAGCTCGACAGGGGACTACTACGAGCAGTACTTC; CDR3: CASSSTGDYYEQYF
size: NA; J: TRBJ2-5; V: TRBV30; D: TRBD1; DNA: TGTGCCTGGACCCGCGGGACAGGAGGTGTGGGGACCCAGTACTTC; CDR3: CAWTRGTGGVGTQYF
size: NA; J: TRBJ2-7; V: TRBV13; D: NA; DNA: TGTGCCAGCAGCTTAGGTATACGGGGCCCCTACGAGCAGTACTTC; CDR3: CASSLGIRGPYEQYF
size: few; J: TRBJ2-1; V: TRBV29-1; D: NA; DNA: TGCAGCGTTGAAGGTCGCGGCAGCTCCTACAATGAGCAGTTCTTC; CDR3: CSVEGRGSSYNEQFF
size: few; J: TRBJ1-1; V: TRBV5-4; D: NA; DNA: TGTGCCAGCAGCACACTCTACAACACTGAAGCTTTCTTT; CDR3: CASSTLYNTEAFF
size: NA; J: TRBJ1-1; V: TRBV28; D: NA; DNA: TGTGCCAGCAGTTTTCGGAACACTGAAGCTTTCTTT; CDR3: CASSFRNTEAFF
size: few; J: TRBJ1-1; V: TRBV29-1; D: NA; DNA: TGCAGCGTTGAGTGGGGGACTACTGAAGCTTTCTTT; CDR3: CSVEWGTTEAFF
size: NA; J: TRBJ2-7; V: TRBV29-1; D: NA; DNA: TGCAGCGTTAATGACTGGCGCTACGAGCAGTACTTC; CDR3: CSVNDWRYEQYF
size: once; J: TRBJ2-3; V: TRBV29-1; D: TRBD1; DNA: TGCAGCGAGAGGACAGGGGCGAGCACAGATACGCAGTATTTT; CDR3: CSERTGASTDTQYF
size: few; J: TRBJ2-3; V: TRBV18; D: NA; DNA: TGTGCCAGCTCACTCCTGGGTCCCCCAGATACGCAGTATTTT; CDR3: CASSLLGPPDTQYF
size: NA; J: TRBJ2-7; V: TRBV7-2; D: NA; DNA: TGTGCCAGCAGCTTAACCGGCCCCACTAGCAGCGAGCAGTACTTC; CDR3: CASSLTGPTSSEQYF
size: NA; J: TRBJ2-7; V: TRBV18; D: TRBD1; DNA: TGTGCCAGCTCACCACCGGACAGGCCCTACGAGCAGTACTTC; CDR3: CASSPPDRPYEQYF
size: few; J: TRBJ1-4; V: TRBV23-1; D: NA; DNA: TGCGCCAGCATCGGCGGCCCTGATGAAAAACTGTTTTTT; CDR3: CASIGGPDEKLFF
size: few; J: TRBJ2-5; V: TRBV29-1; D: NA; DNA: TGCAGCGTTTTGCAGCATGAGACCCAGTACTTC; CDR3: CSVLQHETQYF
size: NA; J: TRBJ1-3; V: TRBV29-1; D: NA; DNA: TGCAGCGTCGAAGGGTTCTCTGGAAACACCATATATTTT; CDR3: CSVEGFSGNTIYF
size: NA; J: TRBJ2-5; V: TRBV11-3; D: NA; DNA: TGTGCCAGCAGCTTTGGCGGAGACAGGAGAGAGACCCAGTACTTC; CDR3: CASSFGGDRRETQYF
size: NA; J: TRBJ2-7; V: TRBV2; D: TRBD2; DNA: TGTGCCAGCAGAGTGGGACTAGCGGGGCAGTACTTC; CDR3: CASRVGLAGQYF
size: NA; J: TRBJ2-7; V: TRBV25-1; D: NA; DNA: TGTGCCAGCAGTGAGACCGCCTACGAGCAGTACTTC; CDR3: CASSETAYEQYF
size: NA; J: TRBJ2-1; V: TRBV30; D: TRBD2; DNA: TGTGCCTGGAGTGGACTAGCGGGGGGGAATGAGCAGTTCTTC; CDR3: CAWSGLAGGNEQFF
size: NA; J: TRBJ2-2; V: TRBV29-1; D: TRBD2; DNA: TGCAGCGTTGATCTAGCGGGAGGGCCTATAGGCACCGGGGAGCTGTTTTTT; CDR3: CSVDLAGGPIGTGELFF
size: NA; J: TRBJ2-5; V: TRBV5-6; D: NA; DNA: TGTGCCAGCAGCTTGGAGGCGACCCAGTACTTC; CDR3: CASSLEATQYF
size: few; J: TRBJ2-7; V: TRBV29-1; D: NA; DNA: TGCAGCGCCGAGACGGCCTACGAGCAGTACTTC; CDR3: CSAETAYEQYF
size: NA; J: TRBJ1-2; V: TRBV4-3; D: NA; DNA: TGCGCCAGCAGCCAAGGAGGGGGAGGATATGGCTACACCTTC; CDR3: CASSQGGGGYGYTF
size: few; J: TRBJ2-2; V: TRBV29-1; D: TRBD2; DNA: TGCAGCGCGTCCCTCACTAGCGGGACCGCCACCGGGGAGCTGTTTTTT; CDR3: CSASLTSGTATGELFF
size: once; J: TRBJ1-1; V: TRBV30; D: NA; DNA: TGTGCCTGGAGTGTAAGGGTGAACACTGAAGCTTTCTTT; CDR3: CAWSVRVNTEAFF
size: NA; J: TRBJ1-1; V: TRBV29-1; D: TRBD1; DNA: TGCAGCGTTGAAGAGGGGGCCAGGGGGTTGCCTGAAGCTTTCTTT; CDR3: CSVEEGARGLPEAFF
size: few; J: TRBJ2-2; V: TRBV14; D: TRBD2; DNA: TGTGCCAGCAGGCTCGGACTAGCGAGTAACACCGGGGAGCTGTTTTTT; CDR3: CASRLGLASNTGELFF
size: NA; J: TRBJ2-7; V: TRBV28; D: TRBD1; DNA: TGTGCCAGCAGTCCCGGACAGGGGTACGAGCAGTACTTC; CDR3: CASSPGQGYEQYF
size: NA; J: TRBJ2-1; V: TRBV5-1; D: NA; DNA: TGCGCCAGCAGCTTGCGGTCGGCCAACAATGAGCAGTTCTTC; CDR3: CASSLRSANNEQFF
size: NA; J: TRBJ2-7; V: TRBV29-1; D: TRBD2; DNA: TGCAGCGTTGAAGCGCGGGGGGGAACCTACGAGCAGTACTTC; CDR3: CSVEARGGTYEQYF
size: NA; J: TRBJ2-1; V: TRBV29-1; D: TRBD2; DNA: TGCAGCGTTGAAGCCCTAGCGGGGGCCTACAATGAGCAGTTCTTC; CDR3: CSVEALAGAYNEQFF
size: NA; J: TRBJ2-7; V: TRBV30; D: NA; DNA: TGTGCCTGGATGGACACGTACTACGAGCAGTACTTC; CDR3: CAWMDTYYEQYF
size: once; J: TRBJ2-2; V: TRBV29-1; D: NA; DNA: TGCAGCGTTGGTCGGCTGAACACCGGGGAGCTGTTTTTT; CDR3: CSVGRLNTGELFF
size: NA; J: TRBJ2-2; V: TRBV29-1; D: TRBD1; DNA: TGCAGCGGAGGACAGGGGGCCGGGGAGCTGTTTTTT; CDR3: CSGGQGAGELFF
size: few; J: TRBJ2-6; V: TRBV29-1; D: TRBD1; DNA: TGCAGCGTGATAGGGACAGGGGGAACTCAATCTGGGGCCAACGTCCTGACTTTC; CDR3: CSVIGTGGTQSGANVLTF
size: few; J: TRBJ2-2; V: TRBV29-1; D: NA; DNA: TGCAGCGTTGAAGATTGGGGGGGCGCAAACACCGGGGAGCTGTTTTTT; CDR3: CSVEDWGGANTGELFF
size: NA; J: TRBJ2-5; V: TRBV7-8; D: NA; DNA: TGTGCCAGCAGCTCACCCAGGGGTGGACCCCCCCAGTACTTC; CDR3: CASSSPRGGPPQYF
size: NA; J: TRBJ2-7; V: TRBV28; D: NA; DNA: TGTGCCAGCGGAGTTACCTACGAGCAGTACTTC; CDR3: CASGVTYEQYF